These 16 T cell receptor beta chains originate from one sample sequenced in a study of CD8 T cells in ankylosing spondylitis. TCRdb analysed the 5' RACE reads with MiXCR anew, one entry per CDR3 protein. The table shows 300,000 to 350,000 distinct CDR3 sequences, with 20% occurring only once. The sequencing sample was made of blood, either unsorted or a sorted T cell fraction (not recorded which). Receptors originate from a female donor with ankylosing spondylitis or in good health (not recorded which).

The chain's CDR3 is CSATPGLAGRYNEQFF. In nucleotides, the CDR3 is TGCAGTGCCACCCCAGGGCTAGCGGGTAGATACAATGAGCAGTTCTTC. The rearrangement links TRBV20-1 to TRBJ2-1; TRBD2 matches at 8 bases. CDR1 DFQATT and CDR2 SNEGSKA come from the germline V gene (reference sequence). This CDR3 has 16 residues. Unmatched junction bases numbered 14, after V lost 6 bases and J lost 4 bases.

This clonotype was observed a handful of times. The chain carries TRBV7-2 and TRBJ1-1; D remains unclear. In germline, CDR1 is SGHTA, CDR2 FQGNSA. This CDR3 comprises 11 residues. Trimming stripped 2 bases from V and 9 bases from J, with 7 bases between. CDR3 loop: CASSLQWKAFF. The CDR3 DNA reads as TGTGCCAGCAGCTTACAGTGGAAAGCTTTCTTT.

This clonotype was detected ten times or more. The genes are TRBV12-3 or TRBV12-4 and TRBJ2-1; D gene unclear. The CDR3 consists of 13 residues. V was shortened by 8 bases and J by 0 bases, with 8 bases between the two germline ends. The CDR3 reads CASGPFSYNEQFF. The CDR3 bases are TGTGCCAGCGGTCCCTTCTCCTACAATGAGCAGTTCTTC.

This clonotype appeared a few times. J is TRBJ1-2 and V is TRBV6-1, with TRBD1 matching 8 bases. Germline V CDR1 and CDR2: MNHNS, SASEGT. The CDR3 length is 13 residues. V dropped 6 bases and J dropped 4; count of bases not matched to a gene: 4. The chain's CDR3 is CASRSDRVYGYTF. CDR3 DNA: TGTGCCAGCAGATCGGACAGGGTCTATGGCTACACCTTC.

At least ten counts were recorded for this clonotype. V gene TRBV12-3 or TRBV12-4 combines with J gene TRBJ2-1; D possibly corresponds to TRBD2 (7 bases). This CDR3 region has 20 residues. V lost 2 bases and J 1 base, leaving 24 bases between the germline ends. The CDR3 loop reads CASSLRTSRGGVGSYNEQFF. CDR3 DNA: TGTGCCAGCAGTTTACGGACTAGTAGAGGGGGGGTAGGATCCTACAATGAGCAGTTCTTC.

The genes are TRBV5-4 and TRBJ2-1, with 7 bases lining up with TRBD2. The CDR3 covers 16 residues. From germline, CDR1 is SGHNT and CDR2 YYREEE (reference sequence). V gave up 7 bases and J gave up 3 bases; unmatched junction bases: 13. The CDR3 protein is CASLPWAGAGYNEQFF. The CDR3 DNA is TGTGCCAGCCTCCCATGGGCGGGAGCCGGCTACAATGAGCAGTTCTTC.

In this sample, this clonotype turned up many times. J is TRBJ2-2 and V is TRBV29-1; D gene unclear. V dropped 5 bases and J dropped 6 bases, with 16 bases sitting between them. Germline-derived CDR1 and CDR2 are SQVTM and ANQGSEA. There are 14 residues in the CDR3. The CDR3 DNA follows: TGCAGCGTTCAGGAAACGGTCCACGCCGGGGAGCTGTTTTTT. This sequence encodes CSVQETVHAGELFF.

This clonotype was seen at least ten times. This chain connects TRBV12-3 or TRBV12-4 to TRBJ2-2; D might be TRBD2 (6 bases). V was pared by 7 bases and J by 8 bases, with 23 bases between. This CDR3 comprises 16 residues. CDR3 in amino acids: CASTLAGTRVTGELFF. The DNA of the CDR3 is TGTGCCAGCACCCTAGCCGGGACTCGTGTCACGGGGGAGCTGTTTTTT.

This clonotype has just a few counts. The chain links TRBV29-1 to TRBJ2-7; maybe TRBD2 (6 bases). V dropped 6 bases and J dropped 7 bases, with 16 bases sitting between them. CDR3 length: 12 residues. Germline V gene lookup returns CDR1 SQVTM and CDR2 ANQGSEA. The CDR3 reads CSVGAGPSEQYF. The DNA for the CDR3 is TGCAGCGTAGGAGCGGGCCCCTCGGAGCAGTACTTC.

The table lists this clonotype with many counts. A junction end diverges from the germline sequence, so it may reflect a read error. This chain joins TRBV12-3 or TRBV12-4 and TRBJ2-7, with D perhaps given as TRBD1 or TRBD2 (6 bases each). The CDR3 sequence is 10 residues long. CDR3 sequence: CASSLYGGLF. The DNA for the CDR3 is TGTGCCAGCAGTTTATATGGGGGGCTCTTC.

This chain connects TRBV6-2 or TRBV6-3 to TRBJ2-1; 10 bases are a match to TRBD2. The CDR3 is 13 residues long. CDR1 is MNHEY and CDR2 is SVGEGT in the germline V gene. The V gene end was trimmed by 7 bases and the J gene end by 10 bases; junction bases not matched to a gene: 7. Here the CDR3 reads CASNPGLAWEQFF. As DNA, the CDR3 is TGTGCCAGCAATCCGGGACTAGCGTGGGAGCAGTTCTTC.

This clonotype has just a few counts. The chain carries TRBV7-2 and TRBJ1-2; 9 bases map to TRBD1. This CDR3 spans 16 amino acids. The V segment lost 5 bases and the J segment 0 bases; nucleotides outside the gene matches: 7. CDR1 and CDR2 (germline): SGHTA, FQGNSA. This CDR3 is CASSQGQGLTNYGYTF. CDR3 bases: TGTGCCAGCAGCCAAGGACAGGGGTTAACTAACTATGGCTACACCTTC. The full variable domain, completed using reference TRBV7-2 and TRBJ1-2, is GAGVSQSPSNKVTEKGKDVELRCDPISGHTALYWYRQSLGQGLEFLIYFQGNSAPDKSGLPSDRFSAERTGGSVSTLTIQRTQQEDSAVYLCASSQGQGLTNYGYTFGSGTRLTVV.

This chain connects TRBV12-3 or TRBV12-4 to TRBJ1-1; tentative D call: TRBD1 (6 bases). This CDR3 region has 13 residues. The V gene lost 0 bases and the J gene lost 9 bases, with 11 bases spanning the gap. The CDR3 loop reads CASSLATGTKAFF. In nucleotides, the CDR3 is TGTGCCAGCAGTTTAGCGACCGGGACAAAAGCTTTCTTT.

This chain uses TRBV7-6 with TRBJ2-1; 7 bases align to TRBD2. CDR1 is SGHVS, CDR2 FNYEAQ, per germline. The V segment lost 3 bases and the J segment 5 bases; nucleotides outside the gene matches: 7. The CDR3 loop spans 15 amino acids. CDR3 in DNA: TGTGCCAGCAGCTTGGCTAGCGGTACTAACAATGAGCAGTTCTTC. This translates into CASSLASGTNNEQFF.

This clonotype was observed a handful of times. The J gene is TRBJ2-7, the V gene TRBV24-1; D is possibly TRBD2 (5 bases). Germline CDR1 KGHDR, CDR2 SFDVKD. Between the trimmed V and J ends, which lost 2 bases and 6 bases, there was a span of 10 bases. The length of the CDR3 is 13 residues. Here the CDR3 reads CATSDSEGLEQYF. The DNA of the CDR3 is TGTGCCACCAGTGATTCCGAGGGCCTCGAGCAGTACTTC.

Details on this clonotype: The junction shows a germline mismatch at one end, possibly a read error. The chain employs TRBV29-1 and TRBJ1-2; D might be TRBD1 (5 bases). The CDR3 sequence is 11 residues long. The germline V gene encodes CDR1 SQVTM and CDR2 ANQGSEA. In DNA, the CDR3 is TGCAGCGTTGAATGGGGGGGAAGGATCGCCTTC. Translation: CSVEWGGRIAF. The whole variable domain, remainder taken from reference TRBV29-1 and TRBJ1-2, is SAVISQKPSRDICQRGTSLTIQCQVDSQVTMMFWYRQQPGQSLTLIATANQGSEATYESGFVIDKFPISRPNLTFSTLTVSNMSPEDSSIYLCSVEWGGRIAFGSGTRLTVV.